This entry lists 32 T cell receptor beta chains sequenced from one sample in a study of blood T cell repertoires in COVID-19. Using immunoSEQ multiplex PCR, the repertoire was profiled, and TCRdb retains in-frame clones only, with some absent. The sample holds approximately 97,000 clones, just under 95% seen once. The sequenced material came from peripheral blood. Receptors were obtained from a woman aged 50 to 65 with COVID-19, enrolled during active disease.

The gene calls are TRBV6-5 and TRBJ2-3, with 10 positions matching TRBD1. The J segment lost 5 bases and the V segment lost 2 bases, leaving 1 base of the junction unmatched. The CDR3 runs 14 residues. Per the germline V gene, CDR1 is MNHEY and CDR2 is SVGAGI. The CDR3 coding sequence is TGTGCCAGCAGTTACAGGACAGGGGGAGATACGCAGTATTTT. It encodes CASSYRTGGDTQYF.

The gene calls are TRBV19 and TRBJ1-1; tentative D call: TRBD1 (5 bases). The CDR3 contains 13 residues. Germline-derived CDR1 and CDR2 are LNHDA and SQIVND (reference sequence). V was cut by 0 bases and J by 11 bases, with 13 bases left in between. CDR3 region: CASSIDQGASAFF. CDR3 nucleotide sequence: TGTGCCAGTAGTATAGATCAAGGGGCATCCGCTTTCTTT. Complete variable domain (other parts from reference TRBV19 and TRBJ1-1): DGGITQSPKYLFRKEGQNVTLSCEQNLNHDAMYWYRQDPGQGLRLIYYSQIVNDFQKGDIAEGYSVSREKKESFPLTVTSAQKNPTAFYLCASSIDQGASAFFGQGTRLTVV.

The rearrangement joins TRBV4-1 to TRBJ1-2; 9 nucleotides align to TRBD1. The CDR3 is made up of 14 amino acids. The germline CDR1 and CDR2 sequences are MGHRA and YSYEKL. After removal of 1 base from V and 8 bases from J, the junction contained 5 bases not matched to a gene. The chain's CDR3 is CASSQVGTGKGYTF. The CDR3 DNA reads TGCGCCAGCAGCCAAGTTGGGACAGGGAAGGGCTACACCTTC.

The J gene is TRBJ2-1, the V gene TRBV5-1; the match to TRBD1 covers 8 bases. CDR3 length equals 17 residues. Germline V gene sequence: CDR1 SGHRS, CDR2 YFSETQ. With 0 bases clipped from V and 8 bases from J, the junction kept 13 bases outside the gene matches. DNA of the CDR3: TGCGCCAGCAGCTTGGTCAGCCCAGGGACAGGTTCGTATGAGCAGTTCTTC. Translated, it gives CASSLVSPGTGSYEQFF.

The chain is built from TRBV10-3 and TRBJ2-7; D perhaps matches TRBD2 (5 bases). V lost 3 bases to trimming and J lost 6 bases, with 15 bases between them. The CDR3 is made up of 14 amino acids. The germline V gene has CDR1 ENHRY and CDR2 SYGVKD. The chain's CDR3 is CAISEVSTEGEQYF. In DNA form, the CDR3 reads TGTGCCATCAGTGAAGTTAGTACCGAGGGCGAGCAGTACTTC.

The CDR3 DNA is TGTGCCACGGGGGACAGGGCCGAGACCCAGTACTTC. Translating it yields CATGDRAETQYF. The rearrangement links TRBV24-1 to TRBJ2-5; 9 nucleotides agree with TRBD1. Germline-derived CDR1 and CDR2 are KGHDR and SFDVKD. The length of the CDR3 is 12 residues. V lost 10 bases, J lost 5 bases, and 4 bases stayed unmatched.

This chain joins TRBV18 and TRBJ1-5, with D possibly matching TRBD1 (5 bases). This CDR3 is 15 amino acids long. Per the germline V gene, CDR1 is KGHSH and CDR2 is LQKENI. Trimming stripped 1 base from V and 1 base from J, with 8 bases between. The CDR3 DNA sequence: TGTGCCAGCTCACCACTACCAGGGAGCAATCAGCCCCAGCATTTT. Its protein product is CASSPLPGSNQPQHF.

CDR3 amino acids: CASSALGYDTQYF. CDR3 coding DNA: TGTGCCAGCAGCGCCCTAGGCTATGATACGCAGTATTTT. The V gene is TRBV7-2, the J gene TRBJ2-3; D uncertain. This CDR3 spans 13 amino acids. Germline V CDR1 and CDR2: SGHTA, FQGNSA. The V and J ends lost 5 bases and 6 bases respectively, with 12 bases between them. Full variable domain (rest looked up from reference TRBV7-2 and TRBJ2-3): GAGVSQSPSNKVTEKGKDVELRCDPISGHTALYWYRQSLGQGLEFLIYFQGNSAPDKSGLPSDRFSAERTGGSVSTLTIQRTQQEDSAVYLCASSALGYDTQYFGPGTRLTVL.

The rearrangement uses TRBV19 and TRBJ1-6, with D possibly TRBD1 on 6 matching bases. The CDR3 is 15 amino acids. V lost 7 bases to trimming and J lost 5 bases, with 15 bases between them. Per germline, CDR1 LNHDA and CDR2 SQIVND (reference sequence). This CDR3 reads CASTTRDTHNSPLHF. CDR3 DNA: TGTGCCAGTACCACCAGGGACACTCATAATTCACCCCTCCACTTT. Full variable domain (outside the CDR3, taken from reference TRBV19 and TRBJ1-6): DGGITQSPKYLFRKEGQNVTLSCEQNLNHDAMYWYRQDPGQGLRLIYYSQIVNDFQKGDIAEGYSVSREKKESFPLTVTSAQKNPTAFYLCASTTRDTHNSPLHFGNGTRLTVT.

A single count supports this clone. This chain links TRBV19 with TRBJ2-4; 8 positions agree with TRBD1. V lost 1 base to trimming and J lost 6 bases; unmatched junction nucleotides: 8. There are 16 residues in the CDR3. CDR1 is LNHDA, CDR2 SQIVND, per germline (reference sequence). This CDR3 is CASSIGGRQGRNIQYF. The CDR3 DNA reads TGTGCCAGTAGTATAGGGGGGCGACAGGGGAGAAACATTCAGTACTTC.

The rearrangement joins TRBV19 to TRBJ1-5; 7 bases match TRBD1. Germline values: CDR1 LNHDA, CDR2 SQIVND (reference sequence). This CDR3 comprises 15 residues. Germline trimming cut 3 bases from V and 5 bases from J; bases unmatched to any gene: 7. CDR3 region: CASSIIRGPDQPQHF. Here the CDR3 DNA reads TGTGCCAGTAGTATCATTAGGGGGCCGGATCAGCCCCAGCATTTT. Supplemented by reference TRBV19 and TRBJ1-5, the full variable domain reads DGGITQSPKYLFRKEGQNVTLSCEQNLNHDAMYWYRQDPGQGLRLIYYSQIVNDFQKGDIAEGYSVSREKKESFPLTVTSAQKNPTAFYLCASSIIRGPDQPQHFGDGTRLSIL.

V usage is TRBV19 and J usage is TRBJ1-1, with unresolved D. V lost 5 bases and J lost 5, with 15 bases in between. This CDR3 has 14 residues. Germline lookup yields CDR1 LNHDA and CDR2 SQIVND (reference sequence). Here the CDR3 DNA reads TGTGCCAGTAGTCCCCAAGGGAGGAGGACTGAAGCTTTCTTT. Its protein is CASSPQGRRTEAFF.

The chain joins TRBV4-2 to TRBJ1-2; D is undetermined. CDR1 and CDR2 from the germline V gene are LGHNA and YNFKEQ. The length of the CDR3 is 14 residues. V gave up 1 base and J gave up 1 base, with 7 bases separating them. CDR3 region: CASSQGALNYGYTF. In DNA form, the CDR3 reads TGTGCCAGCAGCCAAGGGGCCCTTAACTATGGCTACACCTTC.

The chain is built from TRBV9 and TRBJ1-6; TRBD1 is a possible D gene (6 bases). Trimming took 3 bases from V and 3 from J, leaving 10 bases between them. Germline-derived CDR1 and CDR2 are SGDLS and YYNGEE. This CDR3 spans 15 amino acids. In nucleotides, the CDR3 is TGTGCCAGCAGCGCGGACAGCCACTATAATTCACCCCTCCACTTT. As protein: CASSADSHYNSPLHF. Full variable domain (missing parts from reference TRBV9 and TRBJ1-6): DSGVTQTPKHLITATGQRVTLRCSPRSGDLSVYWYQQSLDQGLQFLIQYYNGEERAKGNILERFSAQQFPDLHSELNLSSLELGDSALYFCASSADSHYNSPLHFGNGTRLTVT.

The chain joins TRBV12-3 or TRBV12-4 to TRBJ1-1; D not certain. The CDR3 sequence is 12 residues long. Trimming took off 5 bases at V and 4 bases at J, with 8 bases between the two ends. The CDR3: CASSPLRTEAFF. The CDR3 DNA follows: TGTGCCAGCAGTCCTCTCCGCACTGAAGCTTTCTTT.

The rearrangement uses TRBV25-1 and TRBJ1-4; TRBD1 is a possible D gene (6 bases). Trimming took 10 bases from V and 5 from J, leaving 14 bases between them. From germline, CDR1 is MGHDK and CDR2 SYGVNS. The length of the CDR3 is 13 residues. CDR3 DNA: TGTGCCACGCGGGGGGGCGTAAATGAAAAACTGTTTTTT. This codes for CATRGGVNEKLFF.

For the CDR3, the DNA is TGTGCCTGGAGCCTAGGGGGCACAGATACGCAGTATTTT. This sequence encodes CAWSLGGTDTQYF. The genes are TRBV30 and TRBJ2-3; possibly TRBD1 for D (5 bases). This CDR3 comprises 13 residues. V shed 3 bases and J shed 1 base, with 8 bases lying between them. Per the germline V gene, CDR1 is GTSNPN and CDR2 is SVGIG (reference sequence).

The chain joins TRBV28 to TRBJ1-5, with D perhaps matching TRBD1 (6 bases). Germline V lookup: CDR1 MDHEN, CDR2 SYDVKM. Trimming removed 7 bases at V and 4 bases at J, with 14 bases between. This CDR3 spans 14 amino acids. The CDR3 DNA sequence: TGTGCCAGCATAAGGGACAAATATAATCAGCCCCAGCATTTT. Translated: CASIRDKYNQPQHF.

This clone was found a few times. The CDR3 region has the DNA TGCAGCGTTGGTCTAGCGGGGGTCCAGCAGTACTTC. This encodes CSVGLAGVQQYF. V is TRBV29-1 and J is TRBJ2-7; 10 positions agree with TRBD2. V was pared by 4 bases and J by 8 bases, with 5 bases of the junction left unmatched. The CDR3 contains 12 residues. The germline CDR1 and CDR2 sequences are SQVTM and ANQGSEA.

The chain uses TRBV10-3 and TRBJ2-3, with TRBD2 as a possible D gene (6 bases). There are 12 residues in the CDR3. The V and J ends lost 8 bases and 1 base respectively, with 7 bases between them. Germline V lookup: CDR1 ENHRY, CDR2 SYGVKD. In DNA, the CDR3 is TGTGCCATCCGCGGGGGCACAGATACGCAGTATTTT. Translating gives CAIRGGTDTQYF.

V is TRBV9 and J is TRBJ1-2, with TRBD1 matching 8 bases. Trimming took 2 bases from V and 4 from J; bases not matched to a gene: 10. The CDR3 runs 16 residues. CDR1 and CDR2 from the germline V gene are SGDLS and YYNGEE. The chain's CDR3 is CASSVSRTGKAYGYTF. DNA of the CDR3: TGTGCCAGCAGCGTCTCTAGGACAGGGAAGGCCTATGGCTACACCTTC.

CDR3 region: CASTPGAGQGSRAPYGYTF. In DNA form, the CDR3 reads TGTGCCAGTACCCCAGGGGCGGGACAGGGGTCCCGAGCCCCCTATGGCTACACCTTC. The V and J genes are TRBV19 and TRBJ1-2; 10 bases align to TRBD1. V trimming: 7 bases; J trimming: 4 bases; junction bases outside the gene matches: 21. Per germline, CDR1 LNHDA and CDR2 SQIVND (reference sequence). This CDR3 has 19 residues.

The chain is built from TRBV5-4 and TRBJ1-1; 7 nucleotides agree with TRBD1. V shed 4 bases and J 1 base; nucleotides not matched to a gene: 7. Germline V CDR1 and CDR2: SGHNT, YYREEE (reference sequence). This CDR3 is 15 amino acids long. The CDR3 spells CASSHQWDRNTEAFF. The DNA of the CDR3 is TGTGCCAGCAGCCATCAATGGGACAGGAACACTGAAGCTTTCTTT.

This clone has only a few counts. The chain links TRBV19 to TRBJ1-2, with D possibly matching TRBD1 (6 bases). Trimming removed 5 bases at V and 7 bases at J, with 26 bases between. This CDR3 is 17 amino acids long. CDR1 is LNHDA and CDR2 is SQIVND in the germline V gene (reference sequence). DNA for the CDR3: TGTGCCAGTAGTGTTTACCGGGACACCACGTTGGCGGGTGGCTACACCTTC. This translates into CASSVYRDTTLAGGYTF. The whole variable domain, filled in from reference TRBV19 and TRBJ1-2, reads DGGITQSPKYLFRKEGQNVTLSCEQNLNHDAMYWYRQDPGQGLRLIYYSQIVNDFQKGDIAEGYSVSREKKESFPLTVTSAQKNPTAFYLCASSVYRDTTLAGGYTFGSGTRLTVV.

V and J are TRBV6-5 and TRBJ2-2; D perhaps matches TRBD1 (5 bases). Germline-derived CDR1 and CDR2 are MNHEY and SVGAGI. CDR3 size: 14 residues. V was cut by 9 bases and J by 4 bases, with 15 bases left in between. The CDR3 here is CASGAPLITGELFF. The CDR3 coding sequence is TGTGCCAGTGGGGCCCCTCTTATCACCGGGGAGCTGTTTTTT.

V is TRBV19 and J is TRBJ2-2, with D perhaps TRBD1 (6 bases). Trimming removed 6 bases from V and 6 bases from J, with 11 bases in between. Germline values: CDR1 LNHDA, CDR2 SQIVND (reference sequence). The CDR3 is 13 amino acids. This chain's CDR3 is CASSPDRPGELFF. In DNA, the CDR3 is TGTGCCAGTAGCCCTGACAGGCCCGGGGAGCTGTTTTTT.

The chain combines TRBV27 with TRBJ1-5, with D unresolved. Germline CDR1 reads MNHEY; CDR2 reads SMNVEV (reference sequence). This CDR3 is built from 9 residues. The CDR3 DNA reads as TGTGCTCCAAATCAGCCCCAGCATTTT. This translates into CAPNQPQHF.

The chain uses TRBV7-2 and TRBJ1-6, with a weak D call TRBD1 (5 bases). V was shortened by 3 bases and J by 7 bases, with 7 bases between the two germline ends. From germline, CDR1 is SGHTA and CDR2 FQGNSA. The CDR3 extends over 13 amino acids. The CDR3 DNA follows: TGTGCCAGCAGCTTGGGGCTCAATTCACCCCTCCACTTT. Translation gives CASSLGLNSPLHF. Drawing the rest from reference TRBV7-2 and TRBJ1-6, the complete variable domain is GAGVSQSPSNKVTEKGKDVELRCDPISGHTALYWYRQSLGQGLEFLIYFQGNSAPDKSGLPSDRFSAERTGGSVSTLTIQRTQQEDSAVYLCASSLGLNSPLHFGNGTRLTVT.

The V and J genes are TRBV5-1 and TRBJ1-1; no firm D call. Germline loops: CDR1 SGHRS, CDR2 YFSETQ. Trimming stripped 2 bases from V and 4 bases from J, with 12 bases between. There are 14 residues in the CDR3. CDR3 region: CASSLAGKGTEAFF. DNA of the CDR3: TGCGCCAGCAGCTTAGCGGGTAAAGGCACTGAAGCTTTCTTT.

V gene TRBV5-8 combines with J gene TRBJ1-3; D call uncertain. This CDR3 contains 16 residues. Germline CDR1 is SGHTS and CDR2 is YDEGEE. Trimming left V 3 bases short and J 0 bases short, with 13 bases between. DNA of the CDR3: TGTGCCAGCAGCTGGGCGGGGTTTTCCTCTGGAAACACCATATATTTT. Protein: CASSWAGFSSGNTIYF.

The chain uses TRBV30 and TRBJ1-4, with D perhaps matching TRBD1 (5 bases). Trimming took off 0 bases at V and 6 bases at J, with 8 bases between the two ends. This CDR3 comprises 13 residues. Per the germline V gene, CDR1 is GTSNPN and CDR2 is SVGIG (reference sequence). The CDR3 sequence: CAWSVRQYEKLFF. As DNA, the CDR3 is TGTGCCTGGAGTGTACGACAGTATGAAAAACTGTTTTTT. The whole variable domain, remainder taken from reference TRBV30 and TRBJ1-4, is SQTIHQWPATLVQPVGSPLSLECTVEGTSNPNLYWYRQAAGRGLQLLFYSVGIGQISSEVPQNLSASRPQDRQFILSSKKLLLSDSGFYLCAWSVRQYEKLFFGSGTQLSVL.

The rearrangement links TRBV9 to TRBJ2-7, with D unclear. From germline, CDR1 is SGDLS and CDR2 YYNGEE. This CDR3 comprises 16 residues. V lost 0 bases, J lost 2 bases, and 15 bases lay in between. In DNA form, the CDR3 reads TGTGCCAGCAGCGTAGTACCGGCAGGTAGTACCTACGAGCAGTACTTC. Translation: CASSVVPAGSTYEQYF.